This T cell receptor (beta chain) comes out of a study of metastatic and nonmetastatic thyroid tumors. Turning to the study itself: The study looked at repertoires side by side in blood and in tumor or nodule tissue from malignant and benign thyroid patients. The study's findings and limits: Significantly higher TCR beta diversity was reportedly seen in malignant thyroid tumors than benign nodules, in blood and tumor.

Authors' data handling: To classify distant metastasis in papillary thyroid cancer, a model was built from CDR3 differences across clinicopathological groups. TCRdb recomputed clones from the PCR reads via MiXCR. The V and J calls and clone size are TCRdb's, not the authors'. The sample holds roughly 5,600 clones, more than 30% seen once. Until they underwent thyroid surgery, no patient had received any treatment. CDR1 and CDR2 (germline): SGHRS, YFSETQ. Counting both end residues, the CDR3 totals 12 amino acids. Concerning this clone itself: The antigen is not known. The conserved final phenylalanine or tryptophan is absent from the CDR3, which likely points to a read error. The limits of the CDR3 on the DNA are not certain, so only TCRdb's listed CDR3 is given.

The receptor was isolated from a female donor with papillary thyroid cancer or a benign thyroid nodule (not recorded which). Some clones in this sample may be carry-over from other donors' samples. The rearrangement joins TRBV5-1 to TRBJ2-2; the D call in the table, TRBD1, was not verified against the DNA. The sample comprised adjacent normal tissue. The CDR3 loop reads CASSSPGRELFG.